This T cell receptor beta chain appears in the sequencing data of a study of T cell changes during pregnancy in multiple sclerosis. This CDR3 comprises 15 residues. The germline V gene has CDR1 SEHNR and CDR2 FQNEAQ (reference sequence). V lost 5 bases, J lost 5 bases, and 10 bases stayed unmatched. Libraries were prepared by immunoSEQ multiplex PCR; TCRdb keeps only in-frame clonotypes and omits some of them. Of 80,000 to 130,000 clones listed, 90% to 95% were seen once; the top ten hold 0.7% to 0.9%. The sample was peripheral blood, taken before pregnancy. This TCR was recovered from a female donor with multiple sclerosis, enrolled in a pregnancy study. The chain has TRBV7-9 and TRBJ2-5; 8 nucleotides align to TRBD2. CDR3 amino acids: CASSPPGGADETQYF. The CDR3 DNA reads as TGTGCCAGCAGCCCACCGGGGGGGGCTGACGAGACCCAGTACTTC.